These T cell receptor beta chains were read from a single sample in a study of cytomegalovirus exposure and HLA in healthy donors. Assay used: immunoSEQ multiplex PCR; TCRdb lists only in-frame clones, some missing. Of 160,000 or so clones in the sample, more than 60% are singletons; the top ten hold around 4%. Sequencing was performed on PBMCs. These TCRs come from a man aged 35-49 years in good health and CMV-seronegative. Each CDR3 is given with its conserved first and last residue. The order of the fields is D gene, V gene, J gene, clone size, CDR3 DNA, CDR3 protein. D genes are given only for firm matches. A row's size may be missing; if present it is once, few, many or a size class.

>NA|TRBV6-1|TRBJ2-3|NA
TGTGCCAGCAGTGAACAGGGAGATACGCAGTATTTT
CASSEQGDTQYF
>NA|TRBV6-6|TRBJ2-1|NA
TGTGCCAGCATGGATGGCGGAGGCTACAATGAGCAGTTCTTC
CASMDGGGYNEQFF
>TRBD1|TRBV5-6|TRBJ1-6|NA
TGTGCCAGCAGCTTGGGGGGGACAGCATCCTATAATTCACCCCTCCACTTT
CASSLGGTASYNSPLHF
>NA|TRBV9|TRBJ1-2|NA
TGTGCCAGCAGCCCTCGTTCCGAGGGCACCCTCTGGGGCTACACCTTC
CASSPRSEGTLWGYTF
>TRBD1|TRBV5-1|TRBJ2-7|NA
TGCGCCAGCAGTCGACAGGGTGACAACGAGCAGTACTTC
CASSRQGDNEQYF
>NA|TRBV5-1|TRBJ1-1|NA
TGCGCCAGCAGCCTGGGGCCTAGGGAGATGAACACTGAAGCTTTCTTT
CASSLGPREMNTEAFF
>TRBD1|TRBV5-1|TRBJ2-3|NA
TGCGCCAGCAGCTGGCCACCGGGACAGATCACAGATACGCAGTATTTT
CASSWPPGQITDTQYF
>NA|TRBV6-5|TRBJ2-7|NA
TGTGCCAGCAGTTACTCCCGGGACTCAATCTTCTACGAGCAGTACTTC
CASSYSRDSIFYEQYF
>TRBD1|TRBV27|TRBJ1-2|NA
TGTGCCAGCAGTTTAAATGGAGCAGGGGGCTATGGCTACACCTTC
CASSLNGAGGYGYTF
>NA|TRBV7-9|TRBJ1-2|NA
TGTGCCAGCAGCTTATCCGAACCAGGGACACTTGTACCCTATGGCTACACCTTC
CASSLSEPGTLVPYGYTF
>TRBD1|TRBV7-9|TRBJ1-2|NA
TGTGCCAGCAGCACTTCGGGACAGGTGATGCTTAACTATGGCTACACCTTC
CASSTSGQVMLNYGYTF
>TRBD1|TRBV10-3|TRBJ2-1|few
TGTGCCACTTCGACAGGGGTCGCCTACAATGAGCAGTTCTTC
CATSTGVAYNEQFF
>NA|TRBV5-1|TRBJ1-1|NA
TGCGCCAGCAGCTCCGCCGTGGTGCCGGGGGCTGAAGCTTTCTTT
CASSSAVVPGAEAFF
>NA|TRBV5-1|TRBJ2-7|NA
TGCGCCAGCAGCTTCGGGGGAGGGGGGATTAGAGAGCAGTACTTC
CASSFGGGGIREQYF
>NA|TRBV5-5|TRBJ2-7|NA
TGTGCCAGCAGCTTCGGAGGCCCGGGCCGCGAGCAGTACTTC
CASSFGGPGREQYF
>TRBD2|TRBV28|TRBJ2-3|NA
TGTGCCAGCAGTTTATCGGGCAGCTCACTAGCGGATACGCAGTATTTT
CASSLSGSSLADTQYF
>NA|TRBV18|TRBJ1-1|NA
TGTGCCAGCTCCTTGGACAGTTTCAACACTGAAGCTTTCTTT
CASSLDSFNTEAFF
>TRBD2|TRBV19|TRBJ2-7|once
TGTGCCAGTAGTACGGGGGGGGGATTCTCCTACGAGCAGTACTTC
CASSTGGGFSYEQYF
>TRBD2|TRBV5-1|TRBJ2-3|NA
TGCGCCAGCGGCCTAGCGGGGATCACAGATACGCAGTATTTT
CASGLAGITDTQYF
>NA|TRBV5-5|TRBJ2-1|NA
TGTGCCAGCAGCTTGGGGAACAGGGGAGGCTACAATGAGCAGTTCTTC
CASSLGNRGGYNEQFF
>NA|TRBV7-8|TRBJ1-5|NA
TGTGCCAGCAGCTTAAAGGGGTGGCCCCAGCATTTT
CASSLKGWPQHF
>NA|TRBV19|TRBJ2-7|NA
TGTGCCAGTAGTATAGCCGGGGGGCTCTACGAGCAGTACTTC
CASSIAGGLYEQYF
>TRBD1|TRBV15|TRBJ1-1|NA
TGTGCCACCAGCAGGGCTCCGGGACAGGGAACCACTGAAGCTTTCTTT
CATSRAPGQGTTEAFF
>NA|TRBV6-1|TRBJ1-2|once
TGTGCCAGCAGTGAAACGGTCAAAGCTACTGCTAACTATGGCTACACCTTC
CASSETVKATANYGYTF
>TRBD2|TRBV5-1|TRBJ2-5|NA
TGCGCCAGCAGCTCTCAAGCGGGGGGGGAGACCCAGTACTTC
CASSSQAGGETQYF
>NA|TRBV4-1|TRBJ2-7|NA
TGCGCCAGCAGCCAAGATGGTCCGCTTCGGGAGCAGTACTTC
CASSQDGPLREQYF
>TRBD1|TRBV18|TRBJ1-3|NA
TGTGCCAGCTCACCTAGGATCGGACAGGGTCCCGGAAACACCATATATTTT
CASSPRIGQGPGNTIYF
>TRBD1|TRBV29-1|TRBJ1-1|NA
TGCAGCGTTAGCGGCGGAACACAGGGGATGAACACTGAAGCTTTCTTT
CSVSGGTQGMNTEAFF
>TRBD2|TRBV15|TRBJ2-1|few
TGTGCCACCAGCAAAACCGGGACTAGCGGGTTAAATGAGCAGTTCTTC
CATSKTGTSGLNEQFF
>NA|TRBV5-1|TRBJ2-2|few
TGCGCCAGCAGTTTTAACAGGGACGGGGAGCTGTTTTTT
CASSFNRDGELFF
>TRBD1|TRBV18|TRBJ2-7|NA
TGTGCCAGCTCACTGGGTTCAGGGGGCAGATACGAGCAGTACTTC
CASSLGSGGRYEQYF
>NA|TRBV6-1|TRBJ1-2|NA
TGTGCCAGCAGTCTTCAGGGGACCTATGGCTACACCTTC
CASSLQGTYGYTF
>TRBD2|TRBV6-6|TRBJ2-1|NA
TGTGCCAGCAGTTACTCCGCGGGGGGGGCCCTCAATGAGCAGTTCTTC
CASSYSAGGALNEQFF
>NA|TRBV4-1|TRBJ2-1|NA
TGCGCCAGCAGCCAAGATCGGGGGGCTACCTCCTACAATGAGCAGTTCTTC
CASSQDRGATSYNEQFF
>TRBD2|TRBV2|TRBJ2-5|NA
TGTGCCAGCAGTGAAAGGAGAGCGGGGGGGCGTGAGACCCAGTACTTC
CASSERRAGGRETQYF
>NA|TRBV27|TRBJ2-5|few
TGTGCCAGCAGTCCCCGGACAGCCGGGGAGACCCAGTACTTC
CASSPRTAGETQYF
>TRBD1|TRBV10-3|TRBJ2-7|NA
TGTGCCATCAGGGACAGGGACCGCTCCTACGAGCAGTACTTC
CAIRDRDRSYEQYF
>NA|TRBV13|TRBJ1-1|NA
TGTGCCAGCAGCTTAGCATCGGTTCGGAGTACTGAAGCTTTCTTT
CASSLASVRSTEAFF
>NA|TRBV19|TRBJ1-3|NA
TGTGCCAGTAGTCCTACCGACTGGAGCTCTGGAAACACCATATATTTT
CASSPTDWSSGNTIYF
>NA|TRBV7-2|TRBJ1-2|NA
TGTGCCAGCAGCTTAGCGCCGCAGGGGAAAGGTGGCTACACCTTC
CASSLAPQGKGGYTF
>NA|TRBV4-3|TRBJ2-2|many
TGCGCCAGCAGCCAAGATAATGCAGTCAACACCGGGGAGCTGTTTTTT
CASSQDNAVNTGELFF
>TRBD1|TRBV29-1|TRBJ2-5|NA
TGCAGCGTGGAGGGACAGGGGGAGCTGGAGACCCAGTACTTC
CSVEGQGELETQYF
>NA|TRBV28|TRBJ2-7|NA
TGTGCCAGCAGCAGGGGGGACAGAATATACGAGCAGTACTTC
CASSRGDRIYEQYF
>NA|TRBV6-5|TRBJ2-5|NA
TGTGCCAGCAGAACCGGGGGAAGCCAGTACTTC
CASRTGGSQYF